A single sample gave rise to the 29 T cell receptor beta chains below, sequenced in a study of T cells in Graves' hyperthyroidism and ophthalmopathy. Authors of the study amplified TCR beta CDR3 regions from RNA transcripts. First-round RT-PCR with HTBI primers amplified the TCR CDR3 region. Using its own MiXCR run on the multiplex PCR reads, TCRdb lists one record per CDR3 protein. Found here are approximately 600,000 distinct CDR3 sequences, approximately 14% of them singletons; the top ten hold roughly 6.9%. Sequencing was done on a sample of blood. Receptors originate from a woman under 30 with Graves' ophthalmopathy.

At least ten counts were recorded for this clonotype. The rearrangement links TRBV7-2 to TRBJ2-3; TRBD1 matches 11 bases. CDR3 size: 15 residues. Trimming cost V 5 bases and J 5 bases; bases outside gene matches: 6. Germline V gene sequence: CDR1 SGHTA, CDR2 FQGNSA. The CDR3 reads CASSPDRGQVDTQYF. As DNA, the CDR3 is TGTGCCAGCAGCCCGGACAGGGGGCAAGTAGATACGCAGTATTTT.

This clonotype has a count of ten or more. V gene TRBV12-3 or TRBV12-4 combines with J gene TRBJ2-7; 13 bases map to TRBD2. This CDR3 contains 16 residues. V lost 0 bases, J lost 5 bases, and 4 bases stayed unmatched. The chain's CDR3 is CASSLATSGRANEQYF. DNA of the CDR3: TGTGCCAGCAGTTTAGCCACTAGCGGGAGGGCAAACGAGCAGTACTTC.

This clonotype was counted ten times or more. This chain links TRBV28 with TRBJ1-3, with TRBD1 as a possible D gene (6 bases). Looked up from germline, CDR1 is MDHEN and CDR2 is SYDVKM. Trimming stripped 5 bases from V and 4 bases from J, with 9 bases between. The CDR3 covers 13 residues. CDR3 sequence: CASSPGQGNTIYF. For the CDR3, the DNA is TGTGCCAGCAGTCCCGGACAGGGAAACACCATATATTTT.

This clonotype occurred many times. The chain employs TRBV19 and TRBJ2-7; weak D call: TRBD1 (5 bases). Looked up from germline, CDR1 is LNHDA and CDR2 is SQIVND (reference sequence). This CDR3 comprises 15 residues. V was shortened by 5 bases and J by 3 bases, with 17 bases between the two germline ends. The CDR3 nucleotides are TGTGCCAGTAGTCCCCGACAGACCGATGACTACGAGCAGTACTTC. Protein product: CASSPRQTDDYEQYF.

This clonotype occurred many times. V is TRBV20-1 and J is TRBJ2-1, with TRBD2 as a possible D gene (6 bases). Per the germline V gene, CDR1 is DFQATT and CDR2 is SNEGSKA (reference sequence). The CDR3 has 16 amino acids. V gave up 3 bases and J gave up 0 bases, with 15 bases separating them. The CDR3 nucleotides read TGCAGTGCTAGTGACCGCGGGAAGAGCTCCTACAATGAGCAGTTCTTC. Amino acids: CSASDRGKSSYNEQFF.

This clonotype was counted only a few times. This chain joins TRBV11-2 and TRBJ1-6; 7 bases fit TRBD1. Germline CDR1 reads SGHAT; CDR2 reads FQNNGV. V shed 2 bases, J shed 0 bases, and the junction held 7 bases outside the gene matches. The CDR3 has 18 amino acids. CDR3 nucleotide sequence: TGTGCCAGCAGCTTACCAGGGGGATTCAGCTCCTATAATTCACCCCTCCACTTT. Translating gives CASSLPGGFSSYNSPLHF.

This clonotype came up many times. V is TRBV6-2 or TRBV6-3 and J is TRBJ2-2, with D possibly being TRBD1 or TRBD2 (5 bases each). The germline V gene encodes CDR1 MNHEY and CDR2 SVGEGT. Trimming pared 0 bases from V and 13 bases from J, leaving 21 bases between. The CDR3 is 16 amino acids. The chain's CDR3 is CASSYSSGTHRGRLFF. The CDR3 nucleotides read TGTGCCAGCAGTTACTCTTCCGGGACCCATAGGGGAAGGCTGTTTTTT.

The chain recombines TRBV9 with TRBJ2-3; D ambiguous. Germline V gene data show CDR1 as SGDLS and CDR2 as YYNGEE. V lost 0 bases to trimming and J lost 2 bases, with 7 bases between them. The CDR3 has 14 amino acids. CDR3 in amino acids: CASSVGGITDTQYF. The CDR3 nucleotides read TGTGCCAGCAGCGTAGGAGGAATCACAGATACGCAGTATTTT.

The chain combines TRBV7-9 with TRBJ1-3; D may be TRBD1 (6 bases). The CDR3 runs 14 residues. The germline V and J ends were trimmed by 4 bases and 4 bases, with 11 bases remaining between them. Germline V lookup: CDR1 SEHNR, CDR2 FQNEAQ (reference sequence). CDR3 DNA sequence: TGTGCCAGCAGCTCCCAGGGGCAAGGAAACACCATATATTTT. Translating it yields CASSSQGQGNTIYF.

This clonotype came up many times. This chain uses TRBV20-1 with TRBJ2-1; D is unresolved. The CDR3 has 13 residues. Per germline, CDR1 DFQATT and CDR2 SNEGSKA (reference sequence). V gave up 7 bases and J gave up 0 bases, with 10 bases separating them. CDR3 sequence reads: CSVGRSSYNEQFF. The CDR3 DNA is TGCAGTGTCGGGCGGAGCTCCTACAATGAGCAGTTCTTC.

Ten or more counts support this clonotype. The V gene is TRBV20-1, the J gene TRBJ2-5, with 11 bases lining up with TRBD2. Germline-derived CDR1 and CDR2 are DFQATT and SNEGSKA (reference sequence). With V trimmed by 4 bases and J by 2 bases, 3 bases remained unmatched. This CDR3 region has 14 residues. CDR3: CSAKGLAEQETQYF. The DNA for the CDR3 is TGCAGTGCTAAGGGACTAGCGGAGCAAGAGACCCAGTACTTC.

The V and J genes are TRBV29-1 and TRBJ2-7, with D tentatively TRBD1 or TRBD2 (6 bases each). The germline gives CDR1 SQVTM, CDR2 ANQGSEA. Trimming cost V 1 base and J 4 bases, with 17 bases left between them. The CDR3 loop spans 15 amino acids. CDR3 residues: CSVEGRGRGGYEQYF. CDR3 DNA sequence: TGCAGCGTTGAAGGGCGGGGCAGGGGAGGTTACGAGCAGTACTTC.

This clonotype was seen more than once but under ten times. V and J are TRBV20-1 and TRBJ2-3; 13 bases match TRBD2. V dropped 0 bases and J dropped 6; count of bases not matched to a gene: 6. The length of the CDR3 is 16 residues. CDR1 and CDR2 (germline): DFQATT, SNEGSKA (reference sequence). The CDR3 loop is CSARDPTSGRADTQYF. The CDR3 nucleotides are TGCAGTGCTAGAGATCCCACTAGCGGGAGGGCCGATACGCAGTATTTT.

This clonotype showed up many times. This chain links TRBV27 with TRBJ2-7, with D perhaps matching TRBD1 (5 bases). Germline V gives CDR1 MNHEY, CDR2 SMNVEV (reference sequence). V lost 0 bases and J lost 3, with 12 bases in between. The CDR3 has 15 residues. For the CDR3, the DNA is TGTGCCAGCAGTTTATCAAAGGGGATGTACTACGAGCAGTACTTC. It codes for CASSLSKGMYYEQYF.

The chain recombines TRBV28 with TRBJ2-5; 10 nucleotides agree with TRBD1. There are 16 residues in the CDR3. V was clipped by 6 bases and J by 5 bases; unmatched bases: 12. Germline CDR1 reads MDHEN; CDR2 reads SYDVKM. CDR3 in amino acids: CASSSRDRGLGETQYF. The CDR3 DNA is TGTGCCAGCAGCTCTCGAGACAGGGGGCTTGGGGAGACCCAGTACTTC.

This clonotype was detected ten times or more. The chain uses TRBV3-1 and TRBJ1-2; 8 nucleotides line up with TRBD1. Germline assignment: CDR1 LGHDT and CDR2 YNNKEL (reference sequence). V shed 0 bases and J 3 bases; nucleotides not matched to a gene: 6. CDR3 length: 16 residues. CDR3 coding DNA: TGTGCCAGCAGCCAAGATAGGGCAGGGGGCGACTATGGCTACACCTTC. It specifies CASSQDRAGGDYGYTF.

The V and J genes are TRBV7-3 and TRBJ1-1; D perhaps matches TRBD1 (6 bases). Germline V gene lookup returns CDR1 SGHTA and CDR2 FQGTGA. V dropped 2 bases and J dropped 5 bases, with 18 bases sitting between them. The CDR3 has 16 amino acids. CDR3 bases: TGTGCCAGCAGCTTATCGGGAGGGGGGGATCCGACTGAAGCTTTCTTT. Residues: CASSLSGGGDPTEAFF.

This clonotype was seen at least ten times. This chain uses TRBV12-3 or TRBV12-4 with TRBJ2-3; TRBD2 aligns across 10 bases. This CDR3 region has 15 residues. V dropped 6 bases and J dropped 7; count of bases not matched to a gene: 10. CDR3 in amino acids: CASSPLAGGENTQYF. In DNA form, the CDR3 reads TGTGCCAGCAGCCCCTTAGCGGGAGGCGAAAATACGCAGTATTTT.

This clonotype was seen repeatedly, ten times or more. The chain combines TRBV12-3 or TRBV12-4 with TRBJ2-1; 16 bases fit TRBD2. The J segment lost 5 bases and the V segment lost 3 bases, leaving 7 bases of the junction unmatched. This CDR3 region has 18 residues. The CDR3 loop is CASSFQGLAGGSHNEQFF. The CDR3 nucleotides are TGTGCCAGCAGTTTTCAGGGACTAGCGGGAGGGTCACACAATGAGCAGTTCTTC.

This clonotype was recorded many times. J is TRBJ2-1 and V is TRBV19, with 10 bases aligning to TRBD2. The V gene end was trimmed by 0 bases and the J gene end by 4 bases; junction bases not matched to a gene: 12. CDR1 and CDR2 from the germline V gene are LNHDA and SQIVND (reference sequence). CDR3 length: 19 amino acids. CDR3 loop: CASSIDPPSGGPRYNEQFF. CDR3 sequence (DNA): TGTGCCAGTAGTATAGACCCCCCTAGCGGGGGACCAAGGTACAATGAGCAGTTCTTC.

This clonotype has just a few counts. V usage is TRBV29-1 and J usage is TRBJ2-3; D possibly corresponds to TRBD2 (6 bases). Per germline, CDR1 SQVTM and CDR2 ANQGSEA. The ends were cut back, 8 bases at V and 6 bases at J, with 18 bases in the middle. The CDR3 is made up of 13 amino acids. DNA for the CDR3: TGCAGCATCGTTACCAGACGGGGGGATACGCAGTATTTT. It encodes CSIVTRRGDTQYF.

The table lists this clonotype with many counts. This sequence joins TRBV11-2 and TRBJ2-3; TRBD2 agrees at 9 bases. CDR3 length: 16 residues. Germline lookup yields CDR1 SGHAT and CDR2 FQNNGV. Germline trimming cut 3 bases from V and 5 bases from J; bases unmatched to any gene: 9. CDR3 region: CASSLGGGRAVDTQYF. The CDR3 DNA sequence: TGTGCCAGCAGCTTGGGTGGCGGGAGGGCCGTAGATACGCAGTATTTT.

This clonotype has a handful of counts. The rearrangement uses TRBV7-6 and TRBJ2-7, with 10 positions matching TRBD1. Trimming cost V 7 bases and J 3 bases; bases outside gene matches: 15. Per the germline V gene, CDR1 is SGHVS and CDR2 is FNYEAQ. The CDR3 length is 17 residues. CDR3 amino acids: CASTKDSDRGPYYEQYF. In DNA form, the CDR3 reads TGTGCCAGCACTAAAGACTCCGACAGGGGGCCCTACTACGAGCAGTACTTC.

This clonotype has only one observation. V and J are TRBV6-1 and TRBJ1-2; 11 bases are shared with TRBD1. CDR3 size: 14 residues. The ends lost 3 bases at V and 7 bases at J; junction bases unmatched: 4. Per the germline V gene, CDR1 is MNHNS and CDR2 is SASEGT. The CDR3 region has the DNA TGTGCCAGCAGTGACGCCGGGACAGGGGGTGGCTACACCTTC. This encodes CASSDAGTGGGYTF.

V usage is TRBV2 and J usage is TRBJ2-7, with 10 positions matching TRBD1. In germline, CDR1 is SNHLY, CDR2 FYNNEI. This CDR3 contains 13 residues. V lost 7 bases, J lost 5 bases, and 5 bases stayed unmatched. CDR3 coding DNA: TGTGCCAGCACCGGGACAGGGGTTCACGAGCAGTACTTC. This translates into CASTGTGVHEQYF.

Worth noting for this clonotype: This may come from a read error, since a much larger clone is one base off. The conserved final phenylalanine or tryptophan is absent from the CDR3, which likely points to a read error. The CDR3 DNA is TGTGCCAGTACCACCATTGACAGGGGGCTGAGCTATGGCTACACCTCC. As protein: CASTTIDRGLSYGYTS. The rearrangement links TRBV19 to TRBJ1-2; 10 nucleotides align to TRBD1. This CDR3 region has 16 residues. CDR1 and CDR2 from the germline V gene are LNHDA and SQIVND (reference sequence). V lost 7 bases and J lost 4; bases outside the gene matches: 12.

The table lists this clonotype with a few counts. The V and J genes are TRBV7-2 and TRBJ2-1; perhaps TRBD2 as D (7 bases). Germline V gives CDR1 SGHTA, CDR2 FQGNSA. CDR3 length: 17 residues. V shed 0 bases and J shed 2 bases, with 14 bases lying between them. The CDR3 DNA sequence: TGTGCCAGCAGCTTAGCGGGGGGCGGGGGCCCCTACAATGAGCAGTTCTTC. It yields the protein CASSLAGGGGPYNEQFF.

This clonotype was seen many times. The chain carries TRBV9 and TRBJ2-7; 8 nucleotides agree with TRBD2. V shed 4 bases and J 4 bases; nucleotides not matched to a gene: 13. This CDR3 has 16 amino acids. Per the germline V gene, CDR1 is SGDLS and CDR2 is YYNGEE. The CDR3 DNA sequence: TGTGCCAGCAGCATAGGAGCGGGAGAGGGTGGTTACGAGCAGTACTTC. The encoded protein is CASSIGAGEGGYEQYF.

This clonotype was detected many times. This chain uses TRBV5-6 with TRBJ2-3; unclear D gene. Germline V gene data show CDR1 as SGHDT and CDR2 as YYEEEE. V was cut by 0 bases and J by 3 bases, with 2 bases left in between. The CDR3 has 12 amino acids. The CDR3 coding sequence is TGTGCCAGCAGCTTGGCGACAGATACGCAGTATTTT. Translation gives CASSLATDTQYF.